The text below deals with one TCR beta chain. What it binds is unknown. V gave up 5 bases and J gave up 0 bases, with 16 bases separating them. The CDR3 is 17 amino acids. CDR1 is KGHSH, CDR2 LQKENI, per germline. These data are taken from a study of T-cell memory formation after mild COVID-19. Broader study findings: What remained unconfirmed was the SARS-CoV-2 specificity of second-wave clones peaking on day 37. Whereas later expanders leaned CD4+, clones contracting day 15 to 85 showed a balanced CD4/CD8 makeup. A subset of responding clones appeared in pre-infection memory, suggesting cross-reactive memory joined.

MiXCR, applied by TCRdb to the 5' RACE reads, yields one record per CDR3 protein. The sample holds about 430,000 distinct CDR3 sequences, more than 15% seen once. The source material was PBMCs or a T cell subset sorted from them (not recorded which). The source is a man younger than 35 who had mild COVID-19 (a few samples of this study predate the infection). Cell type and time point are not known. The chain employs TRBV18 and TRBJ2-2, with a possible D match to TRBD2 (7 bases). CDR3 coding DNA: TGTGCCAGCTCATCCGCTACGGGGGGCACGAACACCGGGGAGCTGTTTTTT. Residues: CASSSATGGTNTGELFF.